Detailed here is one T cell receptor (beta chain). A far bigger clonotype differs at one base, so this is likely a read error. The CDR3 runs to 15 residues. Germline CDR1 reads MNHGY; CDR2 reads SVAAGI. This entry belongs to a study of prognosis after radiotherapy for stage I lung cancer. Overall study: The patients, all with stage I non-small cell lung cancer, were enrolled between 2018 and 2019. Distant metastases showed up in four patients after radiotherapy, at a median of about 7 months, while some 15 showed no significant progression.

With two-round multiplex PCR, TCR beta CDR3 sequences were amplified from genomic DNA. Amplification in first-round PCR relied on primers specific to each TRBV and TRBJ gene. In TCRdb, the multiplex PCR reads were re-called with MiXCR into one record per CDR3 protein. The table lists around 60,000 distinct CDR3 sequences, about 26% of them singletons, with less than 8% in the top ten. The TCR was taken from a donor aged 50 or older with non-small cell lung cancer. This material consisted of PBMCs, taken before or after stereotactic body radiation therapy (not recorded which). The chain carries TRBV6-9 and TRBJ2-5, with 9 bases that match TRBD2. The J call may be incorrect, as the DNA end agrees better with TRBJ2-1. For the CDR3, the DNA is TGTGCCAGAAGTTACTGGGCGGGGGGGCACAATGAGCAGTTCTTC. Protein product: CARSYWAGGHNEQFF.